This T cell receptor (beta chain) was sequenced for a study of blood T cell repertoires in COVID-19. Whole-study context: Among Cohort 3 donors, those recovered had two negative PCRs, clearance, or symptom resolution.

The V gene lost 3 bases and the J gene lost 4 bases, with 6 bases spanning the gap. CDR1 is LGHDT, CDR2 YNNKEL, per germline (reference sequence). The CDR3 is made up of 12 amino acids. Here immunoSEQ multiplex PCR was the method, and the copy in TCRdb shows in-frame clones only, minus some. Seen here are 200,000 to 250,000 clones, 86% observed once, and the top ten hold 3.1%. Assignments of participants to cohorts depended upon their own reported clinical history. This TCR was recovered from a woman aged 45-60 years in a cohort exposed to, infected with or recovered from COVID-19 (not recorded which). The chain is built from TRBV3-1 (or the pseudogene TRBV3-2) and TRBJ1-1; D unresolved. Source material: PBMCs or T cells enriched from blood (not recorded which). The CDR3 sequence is CASSHGSTEAFF. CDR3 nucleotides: TGTGCCAGCAGCCACGGTAGCACTGAAGCTTTCTTT.